What follows is one T cell receptor beta chain and its context. This CDR3 has 18 residues. The age range of participants was about 18 to 90 years, with residence in around 22 US areas. Cohort placement rested on clinical history that participants reported themselves. The data stem from a study of blood T cell repertoires in COVID-19. Overall study: Both acute and convalescent COVID-19 samples were obtained from the United States, Italy and Spain.

Original analysis: By means of reference gene primer amplification, nucleated cell counts were estimated. Repertoires were generated with immunoSEQ multiplex PCR, while TCRdb's copy carries only in-frame clones and drops some. The V and J calls and clone size are taken from that table; D and trimming were inferred from the DNA. The table records about 400,000 clones, roughly nine tenths of them present only once. The sequenced material came from PBMCs or T cells enriched from blood (not recorded which). The receptor was isolated from a woman aged 25 to 45 who had recovered from COVID-19. The V gene is TRBV21-1, the J gene TRBJ2-7; the table assigns TRBD1, which was not confirmed against the DNA. TRBV21-1 is reported as a pseudogene. In DNA form, the CDR3 reads TGTGCCAGCAGCAAAAGGTTTATGTCGGGGACAGGGTCCTACGAGCAGTACTTC. Its protein product is CASSKRFMSGTGSYEQYF.